What follows describes a single TCR beta chain. A much more abundant neighbour one base away suggests this may be a read error. The CDR3 covers 12 residues. Germline V gives CDR1 SQVTM, CDR2 ANQGSEA. Constant-region reverse primers amplified full-length variable regions, followed by semi-nested Nested Universal Primer A PCR. TCRdb re-called the 5' RACE reads with MiXCR, one entry per CDR3 protein. The sample carries about 54,000 distinct CDR3 sequences, roughly 15% recorded once. The specimen was naive CD4+ T cells sorted from blood. The subset denotes: naive CD4+ T cells, CD4+CD45RA+CD25-. This receptor was obtained from a female donor with breast cancer. This rearrangement joins TRBV29-1 to TRBJ1-1; D uncertain. The CDR3 nucleotides are TGCGGCGTCGAAGGTGGGGACACTGAAGCTTTCTTT. Its translation is CGVEGGDTEAFF.